The 13 T cell receptor beta chains presented below share a single source sample, sequenced in a study of T-cell reconstitution after alpha-beta-depleted transplantation in children. Unique molecular identifiers featured in how the TCRbeta library was prepared. TCRdb re-derived calls from the PCR reads in MiXCR, one entry per CDR3 protein. The sample contains hundreds of thousands of distinct CDR3 sequences, 7.5% to 9.5% of which appear only once. Material: PBMCs, mostly from graft donor cells, obtained 180 days after TCRalphabeta/CD19-depleted stem cell transplant. These receptors originate from a male patient younger than 18 who had a stem cell transplant for acute lymphoblastic leukemia, so the T cells may come from the graft donor.

This clonotype was seen ten or more times. The chain recombines TRBV4-3 with TRBJ1-5; weak D call: TRBD1 (5 bases). Germline CDR1 is LGHNA and CDR2 is YSLEER. The ends were cut back, 0 bases at V and 4 bases at J, with 10 bases in the middle. This CDR3 is 15 amino acids long. CDR3 bases: TGCGCCAGCAGCCAAGATGGGGCTATTAATCAGCCCCAGCATTTT. This codes for CASSQDGAINQPQHF.

This clonotype was recorded many times. This chain joins TRBV20-1 and TRBJ1-2; 12 bases fit TRBD1. Losses at the gene ends were 3 bases for V and 4 bases for J; bases not matched to a gene: 9. Per the germline V gene, CDR1 is DFQATT and CDR2 is SNEGSKA (reference sequence). The CDR3 loop spans 16 amino acids. The CDR3 region is CSARAPGQGASYGYTF. The CDR3 DNA is TGCAGTGCTAGGGCTCCGGGACAGGGGGCTAGCTATGGCTACACCTTC.

This clonotype came up a few times. The chain has TRBV3-1 and TRBJ2-7; no reliable D call. The germline V and J ends were trimmed by 0 bases and 2 bases, with 14 bases remaining between them. The CDR3 extends over 16 amino acids. Germline values: CDR1 LGHDT, CDR2 YNNKEL (reference sequence). The CDR3 protein is CASSQEARMSAYEQYF. The DNA of the CDR3 is TGTGCCAGCAGCCAAGAAGCGCGGATGTCGGCCTACGAGCAGTACTTC.

This clonotype came up many times. This chain connects TRBV12-3 or TRBV12-4 to TRBJ2-4; TRBD1 matches 9 bases. The CDR3 covers 15 residues. V shed 6 bases and J 7 bases; nucleotides not matched to a gene: 10. This CDR3 reads CASRPGKQGANIQYF. CDR3 DNA: TGTGCCAGCAGGCCGGGGAAACAGGGGGCTAACATTCAGTACTTC.

At least ten counts were recorded for this clonotype. J is TRBJ1-6 and V is TRBV14; D is unresolved. Germline loops: CDR1 SGHDN, CDR2 FVKESK. Trimming took off 3 bases at V and 0 bases at J, with 12 bases between the two ends. The CDR3 runs 17 residues. This CDR3 is CASSQYTVSSYNSPLHF. CDR3 DNA sequence: TGTGCCAGCAGCCAGTATACTGTGAGCTCCTATAATTCACCCCTCCACTTT.

This clonotype was picked up many times. The chain carries TRBV29-1 and TRBJ1-2; D remains unclear. This CDR3 region has 11 residues. The germline gives CDR1 SQVTM, CDR2 ANQGSEA. V gave up 1 base and J gave up 14 bases, with 14 bases separating them. CDR3 sequence: CSVEAAGLGTF. CDR3 coding DNA: TGCAGCGTTGAAGCTGCGGGTCTGGGGACCTTC.

The sample holds many counts of this clonotype. Here the CDR3 reads CASSPYIRETQYF. The CDR3 region has the DNA TGTGCCAGCTCACCATATATTAGGGAGACCCAGTACTTC. The genes are TRBV18 and TRBJ2-5; no firm D call. V lost 2 bases and J 5 bases, leaving 9 bases between the germline ends. CDR3 size: 13 residues. CDR1 and CDR2 from the germline V gene are KGHSH and LQKENI.

This clonotype has at least ten counts. The chain joins TRBV7-9 to TRBJ2-5; 7 nucleotides match TRBD2. Germline V gene lookup returns CDR1 SEHNR and CDR2 FQNEAQ (reference sequence). The CDR3 length is 14 residues. V was clipped by 5 bases and J by 2 bases; unmatched bases: 5. CDR3 bases: TGTGCCAGCAGCCCGAGACTAGCTCAAGAGACCCAGTACTTC. This codes for CASSPRLAQETQYF.

This clonotype was counted ten times or more. This chain joins TRBV6-2 or TRBV6-3 and TRBJ2-1, with D possibly being TRBD2 (6 bases). Germline CDR1 is MNHEY and CDR2 is SVGEGT. Trimming left V 0 bases short and J 0 bases short, with 9 bases between. The CDR3 loop spans 16 amino acids. The CDR3 loop reads CASSYSTGSSYNEQFF. The CDR3 nucleotides are TGTGCCAGCAGTTACTCGACCGGGAGCTCCTACAATGAGCAGTTCTTC.

This clonotype was found many times. The chain uses TRBV11-2 and TRBJ2-7; 8 positions agree with TRBD1. The V and J ends lost 5 bases and 5 bases, in that order; junction bases with no gene match: 8. Per germline, CDR1 SGHAT and CDR2 FQNNGV. This CDR3 has 14 amino acids. The CDR3 is CASSTPGGYDEQYF. The CDR3 DNA reads as TGTGCCAGCAGCACCCCAGGGGGCTACGACGAGCAGTACTTC. The whole variable domain, remainder taken from reference TRBV11-2 and TRBJ2-7, is EAGVAQSPRYKIIEKRQSVAFWCNPISGHATLYWYQQILGQGPKLLIQFQNNGVVDDSQLPKDRFSAERLKGVDSTLKIQPAKLEDSAVYLCASSTPGGYDEQYFGPGTRLTVT.

For the CDR3, the DNA is TGTGCCAGTAACGAGGCAGGCGTAGCCAAAAACATTCAGTACTTC. Its protein is CASNEAGVAKNIQYF. The chain uses TRBV19 and TRBJ2-4; D not resolved. Germline lookup yields CDR1 LNHDA and CDR2 SQIVND (reference sequence). The V and J ends lost 7 bases and 0 bases respectively, with 13 bases between them. CDR3 length: 15 amino acids.

This clonotype was counted many times. The chain uses TRBV7-9 and TRBJ1-4; D unclear. The V end lost 7 bases, the J end lost 4 bases, and 22 bases lay between the germline ends. The germline CDR1 and CDR2 sequences are SEHNR and FQNEAQ (reference sequence). This CDR3 has 17 amino acids. CDR3 protein: CASTSRAELLLNEKLFF. As DNA, the CDR3 is TGTGCCAGCACCTCTAGGGCAGAACTCCTTCTTAATGAAAAACTGTTTTTT. The variable domain in full, completed from reference TRBV7-9 and TRBJ1-4, reads DTGVSQNPRHKITKRGQNVTFRCDPISEHNRLYWYRQTLGQGPEFLTYFQNEAQLEKSRLLSDRFSAERPKGSFSTLEIQRTEQGDSAMYLCASTSRAELLLNEKLFFGSGTQLSVL.

This clonotype was seen many times. The chain links TRBV25-1 to TRBJ2-7; no clear D gene. V lost 0 bases and J lost 2, with 11 bases in between. Germline V lookup: CDR1 MGHDK, CDR2 SYGVNS. CDR3 length equals 15 residues. The CDR3 DNA follows: TGTGCCAGCAGTGAATATTCAGGAAGTACCTACGAGCAGTACTTC. As protein: CASSEYSGSTYEQYF.